Listed below are T cell receptor beta chains from one sample, sequenced in a study of cytomegalovirus exposure and HLA in healthy donors. Sequencing used immunoSEQ multiplex PCR; TCRdb keeps in-frame clones, though not all of them. The sample records approximately 150,000 clones, around 80% being singletons. Sequenced: PBMCs. Every receptor here comes from a woman in her forties in good health and CMV-seronegative. CDR3s include the opening cysteine and the closing phenylalanine or tryptophan. A D gene is named only where the DNA matches it firmly. The size of a clone is reported for some rows only, either as once, few or many, or as a class for expanded clones.

V gene: TRBV19; CDR3 length: 16; clone size: once; D gene: NA; J gene: TRBJ1-1; CDR3 protein: CASSIPGYEATNEAFF; CDR3 DNA: TGTGCCAGTAGTATACCTGGCTATGAGGCGACGAATGAAGCTTTCTTT
V gene: TRBV18; CDR3 length: 15; clone size: few; D gene: NA; J gene: TRBJ1-2; CDR3 protein: CASSPSTGSPDGYTF; CDR3 DNA: TGTGCCAGCTCACCTTCAACAGGGTCTCCGGACGGCTACACCTTC
V gene: TRBV27; CDR3 length: 16; clone size: NA; D gene: NA; J gene: TRBJ2-3; CDR3 protein: CASSLFFPDYTDTQYF; CDR3 DNA: TGTGCCAGCAGTTTGTTCTTCCCTGACTACACAGATACGCAGTATTTT
V gene: TRBV27; CDR3 length: 13; clone size: NA; D gene: TRBD1; J gene: TRBJ1-1; CDR3 protein: CASSLSGDRGAFF; CDR3 DNA: TGTGCCAGCAGTTTATCTGGGGACAGAGGAGCTTTCTTT
V gene: TRBV18; CDR3 length: 15; clone size: NA; D gene: TRBD1; J gene: TRBJ1-2; CDR3 protein: CASSQTPGQGYGYTF; CDR3 DNA: TGTGCCAGCTCGCAAACTCCGGGACAGGGCTATGGCTACACCTTC
V gene: TRBV7-2; CDR3 length: 17; clone size: few; D gene: NA; J gene: TRBJ1-1; CDR3 protein: CASSFYQYQTMNTEAFF; CDR3 DNA: TGTGCCAGCAGCTTCTACCAGTACCAGACTATGAACACTGAAGCTTTCTTT
V gene: TRBV28; CDR3 length: 13; clone size: NA; D gene: TRBD1; J gene: TRBJ2-7; CDR3 protein: CASRTGGPYEQYF; CDR3 DNA: TGTGCCAGCAGGACAGGGGGCCCCTACGAGCAGTACTTC
V gene: TRBV6-5; CDR3 length: 15; clone size: NA; D gene: TRBD1; J gene: TRBJ1-3; CDR3 protein: CASSAGTEAGNTIYF; CDR3 DNA: TGTGCCAGCAGCGCAGGGACAGAGGCTGGAAACACCATATATTTT
V gene: TRBV6-5; CDR3 length: 13; clone size: NA; D gene: NA; J gene: TRBJ2-4; CDR3 protein: CASSYATRDIQYF; CDR3 DNA: TGTGCCAGCAGTTACGCTACCCGGGACATTCAGTACTTC
V gene: TRBV4-3; CDR3 length: 15; clone size: NA; D gene: NA; J gene: TRBJ2-5; CDR3 protein: CASSQDVRGQETQYF; CDR3 DNA: TGCGCCAGCAGCCAAGATGTCCGGGGGCAAGAGACCCAGTACTTC
V gene: TRBV10-1; CDR3 length: 14; clone size: once; D gene: TRBD2; J gene: TRBJ2-1; CDR3 protein: CASSARGVNNEQFF; CDR3 DNA: TGCGCCAGCAGTGCTCGGGGGGTAAACAATGAGCAGTTCTTC
V gene: TRBV6-1; CDR3 length: 15; clone size: NA; D gene: TRBD2; J gene: TRBJ2-1; CDR3 protein: CASAGTSGIDNEQFF; CDR3 DNA: TGTGCCAGCGCAGGGACTAGCGGGATTGATAATGAGCAGTTCTTC
V gene: TRBV9; CDR3 length: 15; clone size: NA; D gene: NA; J gene: TRBJ2-6; CDR3 protein: CASRRGDSGANVLTF; CDR3 DNA: TGTGCCAGCCGTAGGGGCGACTCTGGGGCCAACGTCCTGACTTTC
V gene: TRBV15; CDR3 length: 18; clone size: few; D gene: TRBD2; J gene: TRBJ2-7; CDR3 protein: CATSRGTSGRGSSYEQYF; CDR3 DNA: TGTGCCACCAGCAGAGGGACTAGCGGGAGAGGGTCCTCCTACGAGCAGTACTTC
V gene: TRBV4-3; CDR3 length: 15; clone size: NA; D gene: NA; J gene: TRBJ2-3; CDR3 protein: CASSQTGGVGDTQYF; CDR3 DNA: TGCGCCAGCAGCCAAACAGGGGGGGTCGGCGATACGCAGTATTTT
V gene: TRBV6-5; CDR3 length: 12; clone size: NA; D gene: NA; J gene: TRBJ2-7; CDR3 protein: CASSYLGGEQYF; CDR3 DNA: TGTGCCAGCAGTTACCTAGGGGGCGAGCAGTACTTC
V gene: TRBV29-1; CDR3 length: 15; clone size: NA; D gene: TRBD2; J gene: TRBJ2-1; CDR3 protein: CSVDGLAGDYNEQFF; CDR3 DNA: TGCAGCGTGGATGGGCTAGCGGGAGACTACAATGAGCAGTTCTTC
V gene: TRBV5-1; CDR3 length: 16; clone size: NA; D gene: TRBD2; J gene: TRBJ2-3; CDR3 protein: CASSTDGTSTTDTQYF; CDR3 DNA: TGCGCCAGCAGCACCGACGGGACTAGTACCACAGATACGCAGTATTTT
V gene: TRBV2; CDR3 length: 11; clone size: NA; D gene: NA; J gene: TRBJ2-5; CDR3 protein: CASSLGGDQYF; CDR3 DNA: TGTGCCAGCAGTCTAGGGGGGGACCAGTACTTC
V gene: TRBV6-6; CDR3 length: 11; clone size: NA; D gene: NA; J gene: TRBJ2-1; CDR3 protein: CASSHSNEQFF; CDR3 DNA: TGTGCCAGCAGCCACAGCAATGAGCAGTTCTTC
V gene: TRBV7-9; CDR3 length: 15; clone size: once; D gene: NA; J gene: TRBJ1-2; CDR3 protein: CASSLELSGRHGYTF; CDR3 DNA: TGTGCCAGCAGCTTAGAGCTGAGCGGGAGGCATGGCTACACCTTC
V gene: TRBV5-1; CDR3 length: 14; clone size: NA; D gene: NA; J gene: TRBJ2-1; CDR3 protein: CASSYGTSRNEQFF; CDR3 DNA: TGCGCCAGCAGCTACGGGACTTCAAGGAATGAGCAGTTCTTC
V gene: TRBV13; CDR3 length: 15; clone size: NA; D gene: NA; J gene: TRBJ1-3; CDR3 protein: CASSLDSSSGNTIYF; CDR3 DNA: TGTGCCAGCAGCTTAGACAGCTCTTCTGGAAACACCATATATTTT
V gene: TRBV18; CDR3 length: 18; clone size: few; D gene: TRBD1; J gene: TRBJ1-2; CDR3 protein: CASSPTGTGYRLNYGYTF; CDR3 DNA: TGTGCCAGCTCACCGACCGGGACAGGGTATAGACTTAACTATGGCTACACCTTC
V gene: TRBV29-1; CDR3 length: 13; clone size: NA; D gene: NA; J gene: TRBJ1-2; CDR3 protein: CSVGAQGYYGYTF; CDR3 DNA: TGCAGCGTTGGAGCCCAGGGTTATTATGGCTACACCTTC
V gene: TRBV7-2; CDR3 length: 15; clone size: NA; D gene: TRBD2; J gene: TRBJ2-3; CDR3 protein: CASSLVAGYTDTQYF; CDR3 DNA: TGTGCCAGCAGCTTAGTAGCGGGGTACACAGATACGCAGTATTTT
V gene: TRBV29-1; CDR3 length: 13; clone size: NA; D gene: TRBD2; J gene: TRBJ2-7; CDR3 protein: CSVGESGSYEQYF; CDR3 DNA: TGCAGCGTTGGAGAAAGCGGGAGCTACGAGCAGTACTTC
V gene: TRBV18; CDR3 length: 13; clone size: NA; D gene: NA; J gene: TRBJ1-2; CDR3 protein: CASSPGTNYGYTF; CDR3 DNA: TGTGCCAGCTCACCCGGGACAAACTATGGCTACACCTTC
V gene: TRBV7-9; CDR3 length: 13; clone size: NA; D gene: TRBD1; J gene: TRBJ2-4; CDR3 protein: CASSLETGLDQYF; CDR3 DNA: TGTGCCAGCAGCTTAGAGACAGGGCTCGATCAGTACTTC
V gene: TRBV12-5; CDR3 length: 11; clone size: NA; D gene: NA; J gene: TRBJ2-1; CDR3 protein: CASGYYNEQFF; CDR3 DNA: TGTGCTAGTGGATACTACAATGAGCAGTTCTTC
V gene: TRBV27; CDR3 length: 13; clone size: few; D gene: NA; J gene: TRBJ2-7; CDR3 protein: CASSLSRVHEQYF; CDR3 DNA: TGTGCCAGCAGTTTATCGAGGGTCCACGAGCAGTACTTC
V gene: TRBV27; CDR3 length: 17; clone size: NA; D gene: NA; J gene: TRBJ2-2; CDR3 protein: CASSFSPGQPNTGELFF; CDR3 DNA: TGTGCCAGCAGTTTCTCCCCGGGACAACCTAACACCGGGGAGCTGTTTTTT
V gene: TRBV14; CDR3 length: 13; clone size: once; D gene: NA; J gene: TRBJ1-6; CDR3 protein: CASSQDRSRPLHF; CDR3 DNA: TGTGCCAGCAGCCAAGATCGAAGTCGGCCCCTCCACTTT
V gene: TRBV6-4; CDR3 length: 16; clone size: NA; D gene: NA; J gene: TRBJ2-1; CDR3 protein: CASSDASGSSYNEQFF; CDR3 DNA: TGTGCCAGCAGTGACGCTTCGGGGAGCTCCTACAATGAGCAGTTCTTC
V gene: TRBV7-6; CDR3 length: 15; clone size: few; D gene: NA; J gene: TRBJ1-1; CDR3 protein: CASSTFQQGNTEAFF; CDR3 DNA: TGTGCCAGCAGCACCTTCCAACAGGGGAACACTGAAGCTTTCTTT
V gene: TRBV29-1; CDR3 length: 13; clone size: few; D gene: NA; J gene: TRBJ1-2; CDR3 protein: CSVEDTANYGYTF; CDR3 DNA: TGCAGCGTTGAAGATACAGCAAACTATGGCTACACCTTC
V gene: TRBV19; CDR3 length: 14; clone size: NA; D gene: NA; J gene: TRBJ2-1; CDR3 protein: CASSSLSSYNEQFF; CDR3 DNA: TGTGCCAGTAGTAGCCTCAGCTCCTACAATGAGCAGTTCTTC